A selection of T cell receptor beta chains follows, all from one sample in a study of blood T cell repertoires in COVID-19. The table came from immunoSEQ multiplex PCR; TCRdb's copy has only in-frame clones and leaves some out. The sample holds approximately 9,000 clones; 80% to 90% are singletons and the top ten take 10%. What was sequenced was peripheral blood. These receptors all stem from a human donor in a cohort sampled during active COVID-19. Each CDR3 is given with its conserved first and last residue. The order of the fields is D gene, clone size, V gene, J gene, CDR3 protein, CDR3 DNA. D genes are given only for firm matches. Only part of the rows carry a size: once, few, many, or a class if the clone is expanded.

d_call: -; clone_size: -; v_call: TRBV14; j_call: TRBJ2-7; cdr3_aa: CASSQDGGGSFTTYEQYF; cdr3_nt: TGTGCCAGCAGCCAAGATGGAGGCGGAAGTTTTACAACCTACGAGCAGTACTTC
d_call: -; clone_size: -; v_call: TRBV30; j_call: TRBJ2-3; cdr3_aa: CAWSVGLARAADTQYF; cdr3_nt: TGTGCCTGGAGTGTCGGTCTAGCGAGGGCTGCCGATACGCAGTATTTT
d_call: TRBD1; clone_size: -; v_call: TRBV9; j_call: TRBJ2-5; cdr3_aa: CASSAGTGVLETQYF; cdr3_nt: TGTGCCAGCAGCGCCGGGACAGGGGTGCTGGAGACCCAGTACTTC
d_call: -; clone_size: -; v_call: TRBV6-2/TRBV6-3; j_call: TRBJ1-2; cdr3_aa: CASSPAGLNYGYTF; cdr3_nt: TGTGCCAGCAGTCCCGCGGGGCTGAACTATGGCTACACCTTC
d_call: TRBD1; clone_size: -; v_call: TRBV7-9; j_call: TRBJ1-2; cdr3_aa: CASSSEGQGRGYTF; cdr3_nt: TGTGCCAGCAGCTCCGAAGGACAGGGAAGGGGCTACACCTTC
d_call: TRBD1; clone_size: -; v_call: TRBV24-1; j_call: TRBJ2-1; cdr3_aa: CATSDFLRDRRGEQFF; cdr3_nt: TGTGCCACCAGTGATTTTCTACGGGACAGAAGGGGTGAGCAGTTCTTC
d_call: TRBD1; clone_size: -; v_call: TRBV2; j_call: TRBJ1-2; cdr3_aa: CASRGQIYGYTF; cdr3_nt: TGTGCCAGCAGGGGACAGATCTATGGCTACACCTTC
d_call: TRBD1; clone_size: -; v_call: TRBV19; j_call: TRBJ2-7; cdr3_aa: CASSNVDRVDEQYF; cdr3_nt: TGTGCCAGTAGTAACGTGGACAGGGTGGACGAGCAGTACTTC
d_call: TRBD2; clone_size: -; v_call: TRBV19; j_call: TRBJ2-1; cdr3_aa: CASSIAGGAYNEQFF; cdr3_nt: TGTGCCAGTAGTATCGCGGGGGGGGCCTACAATGAGCAGTTCTTC
d_call: -; clone_size: few; v_call: TRBV12-3/TRBV12-4; j_call: TRBJ2-7; cdr3_aa: CASSLTRTHEQYF; cdr3_nt: TGTGCCAGCAGTTTAACTCGAACCCACGAGCAGTACTTC
d_call: TRBD1; clone_size: -; v_call: TRBV6-1; j_call: TRBJ2-1; cdr3_aa: CASSDIQGAYNEQFF; cdr3_nt: TGTGCCAGCAGTGACATACAGGGGGCCTACAATGAGCAGTTCTTC
d_call: TRBD1; clone_size: few; v_call: TRBV19; j_call: TRBJ1-2; cdr3_aa: CASSIRGQGYGYTF; cdr3_nt: TGTGCCAGTAGTATCAGGGGGCAAGGCTATGGCTACACCTTC
d_call: -; clone_size: -; v_call: TRBV10-3; j_call: TRBJ2-3; cdr3_aa: CAISESRTSTDTQYF; cdr3_nt: TGTGCCATCAGTGAGTCAAGGACTAGCACAGATACGCAGTATTTT
d_call: -; clone_size: once; v_call: TRBV6-1; j_call: TRBJ1-2; cdr3_aa: CASSLDSTNYGYTF; cdr3_nt: TGTGCCAGCAGTTTGGACAGTACTAACTATGGCTACACCTTC
d_call: -; clone_size: -; v_call: TRBV3-1/TRBV3-2; j_call: TRBJ1-4; cdr3_aa: CASSQAGEKLFF; cdr3_nt: TGTGCCAGCAGCCAAGCAGGGGAAAAACTGTTTTTT
d_call: -; clone_size: -; v_call: TRBV4-1; j_call: TRBJ1-1; cdr3_aa: CASSQGDRNTEAFF; cdr3_nt: TGCGCCAGCAGCCAAGGCGACAGGAACACTGAAGCTTTCTTT
d_call: -; clone_size: -; v_call: TRBV11-3; j_call: TRBJ1-4; cdr3_aa: CASSFRAQGGEKLFF; cdr3_nt: TGTGCCAGCAGCTTTCGCGCGCAGGGAGGTGAAAAACTGTTTTTT
d_call: -; clone_size: -; v_call: TRBV7-9; j_call: TRBJ2-3; cdr3_aa: CASSLVGSTDTQYF; cdr3_nt: TGTGCCAGCAGCTTAGTGGGGAGTACAGATACGCAGTATTTT
d_call: -; clone_size: -; v_call: TRBV3-1/TRBV3-2; j_call: TRBJ1-5; cdr3_aa: CASSQEGGSNQPQHF; cdr3_nt: TGTGCCAGCAGCCAAGAGGGGGGGTCAAATCAGCCCCAGCATTTT
d_call: -; clone_size: -; v_call: TRBV6-5; j_call: TRBJ2-4; cdr3_aa: CASSHRESQNIQYF; cdr3_nt: TGTGCCAGCAGTCATCGGGAGAGCCAAAACATTCAGTACTTC
d_call: -; clone_size: -; v_call: TRBV7-9; j_call: TRBJ2-7; cdr3_aa: CASSPQSAPSYEQYF; cdr3_nt: TGTGCCAGCAGCCCCCAATCTGCGCCCTCCTACGAGCAGTACTTC
d_call: TRBD1; clone_size: -; v_call: TRBV9; j_call: TRBJ1-1; cdr3_aa: CASSPDRANTEAFF; cdr3_nt: TGTGCCAGCAGCCCGGACAGGGCGAACACTGAAGCTTTCTTT
d_call: TRBD2; clone_size: -; v_call: TRBV7-9; j_call: TRBJ2-7; cdr3_aa: CASSLSGGYEQYF; cdr3_nt: TGTGCCAGCAGTCTCTCGGGGGGGTACGAGCAGTACTTC
d_call: TRBD1; clone_size: -; v_call: TRBV20-1; j_call: TRBJ2-7; cdr3_aa: CSASRPTGADEQYF; cdr3_nt: TGCAGTGCTAGTCGCCCGACAGGGGCTGACGAGCAGTACTTC
d_call: TRBD1; clone_size: -; v_call: TRBV2; j_call: TRBJ1-5; cdr3_aa: CASSEVLTGDQPQHF; cdr3_nt: TGTGCCAGCAGTGAAGTCTTAACAGGGGATCAGCCCCAGCATTTT
d_call: TRBD2; clone_size: -; v_call: TRBV27; j_call: TRBJ2-1; cdr3_aa: CASSSASGGGAYNEQFF; cdr3_nt: TGTGCCAGCAGTTCCGCGTCGGGGGGGGGCGCCTACAATGAGCAGTTCTTC
d_call: TRBD1; clone_size: -; v_call: TRBV5-5; j_call: TRBJ1-2; cdr3_aa: CASSTGTGRSYGYTF; cdr3_nt: TGTGCCAGCAGCACGGGGACAGGAAGATCGTATGGCTACACCTTC
d_call: TRBD2; clone_size: -; v_call: TRBV5-6; j_call: TRBJ2-4; cdr3_aa: CASSLGLTRRGAKNIQYF; cdr3_nt: TGTGCCAGCAGCTTGGGGCTAACACGGCGGGGGGCCAAAAACATTCAGTACTTC
d_call: -; clone_size: -; v_call: TRBV20-1; j_call: TRBJ1-2; cdr3_aa: CSASPGSGSGYTF; cdr3_nt: TGCAGTGCTAGTCCGGGGTCTGGAAGTGGCTACACCTTC
d_call: TRBD2; clone_size: -; v_call: TRBV9; j_call: TRBJ2-2; cdr3_aa: CASSTGLAGNTGELFF; cdr3_nt: TGTGCCAGCAGCACGGGACTAGCGGGGAACACCGGGGAGCTGTTTTTT
d_call: -; clone_size: -; v_call: TRBV7-7; j_call: TRBJ2-2; cdr3_aa: CASSRDRGGTGELFF; cdr3_nt: TGTGCTAGCTCCCGCGACAGGGGAGGGACCGGGGAGCTGTTTTTT
d_call: -; clone_size: few; v_call: TRBV4-2; j_call: TRBJ2-2; cdr3_aa: CASSQDRTALGTGELFF; cdr3_nt: TGTGCCAGCAGCCAAGACAGGACAGCCCTGGGCACCGGGGAGCTGTTTTTT
d_call: -; clone_size: -; v_call: TRBV3-1/TRBV3-2; j_call: TRBJ2-2; cdr3_aa: CASSQVDWQSPGELFF; cdr3_nt: TGTGCCAGCAGCCAAGTCGACTGGCAGTCCCCCGGGGAGCTGTTTTTT
d_call: TRBD1; clone_size: -; v_call: TRBV14; j_call: TRBJ1-5; cdr3_aa: CASSNRDRRNNQPQHF; cdr3_nt: TGTGCCAGCAGCAATCGGGACAGGAGAAACAATCAGCCCCAGCATTTT
d_call: -; clone_size: -; v_call: TRBV6-5; j_call: TRBJ1-2; cdr3_aa: CASSSTPANYGYTF; cdr3_nt: TGTGCCAGCAGCTCGACTCCGGCTAACTATGGCTACACCTTC
d_call: -; clone_size: -; v_call: TRBV5-1; j_call: TRBJ2-7; cdr3_aa: CASSAYYEQYF; cdr3_nt: TGCGCCAGCAGCGCCTACTACGAGCAGTACTTC
d_call: TRBD1; clone_size: few; v_call: TRBV3-1/TRBV3-2; j_call: TRBJ2-7; cdr3_aa: CASSQSGTGVYEQYF; cdr3_nt: TGTGCCAGCAGCCAATCCGGGACAGGAGTCTACGAGCAGTACTTC
d_call: TRBD1; clone_size: -; v_call: TRBV24-1; j_call: TRBJ1-5; cdr3_aa: CATSDAGGGQPQHF; cdr3_nt: TGTGCCACCAGTGACGCAGGGGGCGGTCAGCCCCAGCATTTT
d_call: -; clone_size: -; v_call: TRBV6-1; j_call: TRBJ1-1; cdr3_aa: CASSEQGNTEAFF; cdr3_nt: TGTGCCAGCAGTGAACAGGGGAACACTGAAGCTTTCTTT
d_call: TRBD2; clone_size: -; v_call: TRBV3-1/TRBV3-2; j_call: TRBJ2-1; cdr3_aa: CASSQRAGGTYNEQFF; cdr3_nt: TGTGCCAGCAGCCAACGAGCGGGGGGAACGTACAATGAGCAGTTCTTC
d_call: -; clone_size: -; v_call: TRBV29-1; j_call: TRBJ1-2; cdr3_aa: CSADGTVGPPYGYTF; cdr3_nt: TGCAGCGCCGACGGGACTGTGGGACCCCCCTATGGCTACACCTTC
d_call: -; clone_size: -; v_call: TRBV5-8; j_call: TRBJ1-2; cdr3_aa: CASSLGPYGYTF; cdr3_nt: TGTGCCAGCAGCTTGGGGCCGTATGGCTACACCTTC
d_call: -; clone_size: -; v_call: TRBV20-1; j_call: TRBJ1-5; cdr3_aa: CSASGQGRGQPQHF; cdr3_nt: TGCAGTGCTAGTGGTCAGGGCCGAGGTCAGCCCCAGCATTTT
d_call: -; clone_size: -; v_call: TRBV18; j_call: TRBJ1-6; cdr3_aa: CASSPGQINSPLHF; cdr3_nt: TGTGCCAGCTCACCAGGTCAGATAAATTCACCCCTCCACTTT
d_call: -; clone_size: -; v_call: TRBV10-3; j_call: TRBJ1-1; cdr3_aa: CAIRTGPNTEAFF; cdr3_nt: TGTGCCATCAGGACAGGTCCGAACACTGAAGCTTTCTTT
d_call: TRBD1; clone_size: -; v_call: TRBV6-5; j_call: TRBJ1-1; cdr3_aa: CASTRGQGDVTEAFF; cdr3_nt: TGTGCCAGCACCCGGGGACAGGGGGACGTCACTGAAGCTTTCTTT
d_call: -; clone_size: once; v_call: TRBV4-3; j_call: TRBJ2-7; cdr3_aa: CPCSLGGAGSHEQYF; cdr3_nt: TGCCCCTGCAGCCTGGGGGGGGCGGGGTCCCACGAGCAGTACTTC